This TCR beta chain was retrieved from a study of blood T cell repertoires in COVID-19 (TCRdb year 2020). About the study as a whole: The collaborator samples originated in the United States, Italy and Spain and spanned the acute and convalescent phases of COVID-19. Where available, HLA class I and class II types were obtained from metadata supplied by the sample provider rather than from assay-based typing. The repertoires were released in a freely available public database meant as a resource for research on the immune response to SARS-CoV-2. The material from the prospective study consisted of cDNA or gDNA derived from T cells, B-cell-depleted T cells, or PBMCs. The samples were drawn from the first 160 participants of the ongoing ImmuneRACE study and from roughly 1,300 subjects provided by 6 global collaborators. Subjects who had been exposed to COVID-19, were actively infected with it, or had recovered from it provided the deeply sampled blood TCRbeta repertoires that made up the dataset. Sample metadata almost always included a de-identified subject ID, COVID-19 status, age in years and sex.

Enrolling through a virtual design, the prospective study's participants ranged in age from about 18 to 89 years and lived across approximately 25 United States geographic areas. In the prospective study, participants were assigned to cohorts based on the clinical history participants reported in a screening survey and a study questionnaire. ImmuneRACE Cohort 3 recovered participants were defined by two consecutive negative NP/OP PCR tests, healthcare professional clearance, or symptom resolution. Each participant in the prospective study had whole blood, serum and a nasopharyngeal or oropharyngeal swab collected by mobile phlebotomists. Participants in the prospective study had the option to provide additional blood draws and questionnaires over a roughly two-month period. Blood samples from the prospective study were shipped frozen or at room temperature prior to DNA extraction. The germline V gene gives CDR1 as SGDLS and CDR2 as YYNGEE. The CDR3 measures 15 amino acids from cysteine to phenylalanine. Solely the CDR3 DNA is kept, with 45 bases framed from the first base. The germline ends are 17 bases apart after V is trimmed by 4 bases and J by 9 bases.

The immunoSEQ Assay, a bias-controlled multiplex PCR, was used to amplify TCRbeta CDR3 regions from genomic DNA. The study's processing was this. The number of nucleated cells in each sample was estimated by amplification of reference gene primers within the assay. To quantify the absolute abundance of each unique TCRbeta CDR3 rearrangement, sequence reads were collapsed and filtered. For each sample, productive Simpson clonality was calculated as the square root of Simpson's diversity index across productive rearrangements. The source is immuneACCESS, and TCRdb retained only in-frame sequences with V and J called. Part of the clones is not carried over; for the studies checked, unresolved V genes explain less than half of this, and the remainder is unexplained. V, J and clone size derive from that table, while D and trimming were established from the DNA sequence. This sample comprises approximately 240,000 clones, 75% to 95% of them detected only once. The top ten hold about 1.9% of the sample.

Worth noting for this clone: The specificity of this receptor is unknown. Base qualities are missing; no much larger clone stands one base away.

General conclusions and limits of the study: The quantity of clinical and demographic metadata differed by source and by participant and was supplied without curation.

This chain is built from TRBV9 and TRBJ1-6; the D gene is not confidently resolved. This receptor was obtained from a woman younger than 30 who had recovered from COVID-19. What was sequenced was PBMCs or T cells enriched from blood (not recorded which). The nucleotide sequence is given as TGTGCCAGCAGCCCCCTAGGAGGATCTGGTTCACCCCTCCACTTT. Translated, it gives CASSPLGGSGSPLHF.